This entry lists 28 T cell receptor beta chains sequenced from one sample in a study of shared clonotypes between healthy human individuals. Using immunoSEQ multiplex PCR, the repertoire was profiled, and TCRdb retains in-frame clones only, with some absent. The table has a few million clones, 80% to 95% seen once. The naive CD8 population came from CD45RO-negative cells selected for CCR7, without terminally differentiated effector memory CD45RA+ cells. The sample comprised naive CD8+ T cells from PBMCs. All receptors derive from a man aged 18 to 29 in good health. Some clones in this sample may be carry-over from other donors' samples.

The chain combines TRBV7-8 with TRBJ2-2, with TRBD1 as a possible D gene (6 bases). The CDR3 consists of 13 residues. In germline, CDR1 is SGHVS, CDR2 FQNEAQ. Trimming took 5 bases from V and 5 from J, leaving 9 bases between them. CDR3 sequence: CASSGTGTGELFF. CDR3 DNA: TGTGCCAGCAGCGGAACAGGGACCGGGGAGCTGTTTTTT.

This clone was observed once. The chain couples TRBV5-6 to TRBJ2-7; 7 nucleotides match TRBD1. The V and J ends lost 2 bases and 7 bases, in that order; junction bases with no gene match: 3. The CDR3 sequence is 12 residues long. Germline V lookup: CDR1 SGHDT, CDR2 YYEEEE. The CDR3 sequence: CASSLRDREQYF. DNA of the CDR3: TGTGCCAGCAGCTTACGGGACAGAGAGCAGTACTTC.

This clone has only one observation. The V call is TRBV27, the J call TRBJ1-2, with D possibly matching TRBD1 (5 bases). Trimming pared 4 bases from V and 0 bases from J, leaving 15 bases between. Germline CDR1 and CDR2: MNHEY and SMNVEV (reference sequence). This CDR3 comprises 16 residues. This chain's CDR3 is CASSSLDRNTNYGYTF. As DNA, the CDR3 is TGTGCCAGCAGTTCCCTCGACAGAAACACTAACTATGGCTACACCTTC.

J is TRBJ1-3 and V is TRBV9; D uncertain. CDR3 size: 15 residues. The V gene's germline CDR1 is SGDLS and CDR2 YYNGEE. V was cut by 0 bases and J by 2 bases, with 9 bases left in between. The CDR3 loop reads CASSVVGGTGNTIYF. DNA of the CDR3: TGTGCCAGCAGCGTAGTTGGAGGGACTGGAAACACCATATATTTT.

The chain employs TRBV29-1 and TRBJ2-7; 9 bases map to TRBD2. The length of the CDR3 is 12 residues. Germline V gene sequence: CDR1 SQVTM, CDR2 ANQGSEA. Losses at the gene ends were 6 bases for V and 7 bases for J; bases not matched to a gene: 7. The CDR3 bases are TGCAGCGTCACAGGACTAGCGAGAGAGCAGTACTTC. It codes for CSVTGLAREQYF.

The CDR3 DNA follows: TGTGCCAGCAACAACAGGGACCACTATGGCTACACCTTC. This gives the protein CASNNRDHYGYTF. This chain joins TRBV2 and TRBJ1-2; D may be TRBD1 (6 bases). Trimming took off 7 bases at V and 3 bases at J, with 12 bases between the two ends. The CDR3 has 13 amino acids. From germline, CDR1 is SNHLY and CDR2 FYNNEI.

The chain uses TRBV6-6 and TRBJ1-5; D gene ambiguous. With 6 bases removed from V and 0 bases from J, the gap between germline ends came to 12 bases. Germline values: CDR1 MNHNY, CDR2 SVGAGI (reference sequence). CDR3 length equals 15 residues. Here the CDR3 reads CASSLGRYSNQPQHF. The CDR3 DNA sequence: TGTGCCAGCAGCCTCGGACGGTATAGCAATCAGCCCCAGCATTTT.

The chain joins TRBV11-3 to TRBJ2-7, with 7 bases matching TRBD1. Looked up from germline, CDR1 is SGHNT and CDR2 is YENEEA. Trimming removed 4 bases from V and 3 bases from J; junction bases left unmatched: 12. The CDR3 runs 16 residues. CDR3 protein: CASSSQKTGTDYEQYF. DNA of the CDR3: TGTGCCAGCAGCTCACAAAAAACCGGGACAGACTACGAGCAGTACTTC.

This sequence joins TRBV27 and TRBJ1-2; a weak D match, TRBD1 (5 bases). CDR1 and CDR2 from the germline V gene are MNHEY and SMNVEV (reference sequence). V shed 7 bases and J shed 4 bases, with 13 bases lying between them. CDR3 length equals 13 residues. CDR3 in DNA: TGTGCCAGCAAAGCAGGGCCGGGCTATGGCTACACCTTC. Residues: CASKAGPGYGYTF.

This clone was recorded once. V usage is TRBV29-1 and J usage is TRBJ1-3; possible D gene TRBD1, 6 bases. Trimming cost V 7 bases and J 2 bases, with 12 bases left between them. Germline CDR1 is SQVTM and CDR2 is ANQGSEA. The CDR3 totals 13 residues. The CDR3: CSALNRAGNTIYF. The CDR3 bases are TGCAGCGCCCTCAACAGGGCTGGAAACACCATATATTTT.

As concerns this clone: Other DNA sequences in this sample translate to the same CDR3. This chain links TRBV27 with TRBJ2-7; D is perhaps TRBD1 (6 bases). The CDR3 covers 13 residues. Trimming stripped 6 bases from V and 2 bases from J, with 11 bases between. In germline, CDR1 is MNHEY, CDR2 SMNVEV (reference sequence). CDR3 residues: CASSQGQTYEQYF. For the CDR3, the DNA is TGTGCCAGCAGCCAAGGACAGACCTACGAGCAGTACTTC.

The chain employs TRBV7-9 and TRBJ1-4; D remains ambiguous. Trimming removed 5 bases from V and 4 bases from J, with 14 bases in between. This CDR3 spans 15 amino acids. CDR1 is SEHNR, CDR2 FQNEAQ, per germline (reference sequence). The CDR3 DNA follows: TGTGCCAGCAGCCGATCGTCGGTCGGTAATGAAAAACTGTTTTTT. Its protein is CASSRSSVGNEKLFF.

This chain connects TRBV27 to TRBJ1-5, with D hard to call. Germline V gene lookup returns CDR1 MNHEY and CDR2 SMNVEV (reference sequence). With 8 bases removed from V and 5 bases from J, the gap between germline ends came to 16 bases. This CDR3 contains 14 residues. CDR3 nucleotide sequence: TGTGCCAGCGCGGACCGAAGTAGTGATCAGCCCCAGCATTTT. This translates into CASADRSSDQPQHF.

The chain uses TRBV28 and TRBJ1-4, with D unresolved. The CDR3 length is 14 residues. The germline gives CDR1 MDHEN, CDR2 SYDVKM. V was trimmed by 5 bases and J by 7 bases, leaving 14 bases between them. The CDR3 coding sequence is TGTGCCAGCAGTCGACCCAGGTCCGGTGAAAAACTGTTTTTT. Its translation: CASSRPRSGEKLFF. The full variable domain, in which reference TRBV28 and TRBJ1-4 provide the parts outside the CDR3, is DVKVTQSSRYLVKRTGEKVFLECVQDMDHENMFWYRQDPGLGLRLIYFSYDVKMKEKGDIPEGYSVSREKKERFSLILESASTNQTSMYLCASSRPRSGEKLFFGSGTQLSVL.

The genes are TRBV5-6 and TRBJ1-1; D is undetermined. Per the germline V gene, CDR1 is SGHDT and CDR2 is YYEEEE. The CDR3 sequence is 14 residues long. The germline V and J ends were trimmed by 7 bases and 1 base, with 14 bases remaining between them. The CDR3 sequence: CASDPLWGNTEAFF. CDR3 nucleotides: TGTGCCAGCGATCCCCTGTGGGGGAACACTGAAGCTTTCTTT.

This sequence joins TRBV30 and TRBJ2-7; D gene ambiguous. The CDR3 has 11 residues. With 3 bases removed from V and 4 bases from J, the gap between germline ends came to 7 bases. Germline V lookup: CDR1 GTSNPN, CDR2 SVGIG (reference sequence). The DNA of the CDR3 is TGTGCCTGGAGGCCGTGTTACGAGCAGTACTTC. Its translation is CAWRPCYEQYF. Full variable domain (missing parts from reference TRBV30 and TRBJ2-7): SQTIHQWPATLVQPVGSPLSLECTVEGTSNPNLYWYRQAAGRGLQLLFYSVGIGQISSEVPQNLSASRPQDRQFILSSKKLLLSDSGFYLCAWRPCYEQYFGPGTRLTVT.

This rearrangement joins TRBV4-3 to TRBJ2-2; no reliable D call. Trimming removed 5 bases from V and 5 bases from J, with 6 bases in between. Germline V gives CDR1 LGHNA, CDR2 YSLEER. The CDR3 loop spans 12 amino acids. In DNA, the CDR3 is TGCGCCAGCAGCTTAACAACCGGGGAGCTGTTTTTT. This encodes CASSLTTGELFF.

The V and J genes are TRBV6-1 and TRBJ2-7, with TRBD2 identical over 7 bases. This CDR3 comprises 14 residues. The germline V gene encodes CDR1 MNHNS and CDR2 SASEGT. V trimming: 7 bases; J trimming: 3 bases; junction bases outside the gene matches: 9. The CDR3 sequence is CASTPWEGYYEQYF. The CDR3 region has the DNA TGTGCCAGCACCCCCTGGGAGGGTTACTACGAGCAGTACTTC.

V is TRBV4-2 and J is TRBJ1-4; the D gene is possibly TRBD1 (5 bases). Trimming took 0 bases from V and 5 from J, leaving 13 bases between them. There are 16 residues in the CDR3. CDR1 and CDR2 (germline): LGHNA, YNFKEQ. CDR3 amino acids: CASSQELLGENEKLFF. The CDR3 nucleotides read TGTGCCAGCAGCCAAGAACTTTTAGGGGAAAATGAAAAACTGTTTTTT.

The rearrangement joins TRBV28 to TRBJ2-7, with 7 bases identical to TRBD2. Germline V gene lookup returns CDR1 MDHEN and CDR2 SYDVKM. V lost 6 bases, J lost 2 bases, and 7 bases stayed unmatched. The CDR3 consists of 14 residues. This CDR3 is CASRAGLPTYEQYF. CDR3 nucleotides: TGTGCCAGCAGAGCGGGACTACCCACCTACGAGCAGTACTTC.

The chain combines TRBV7-6 with TRBJ2-7; 7 bases agree with TRBD2. The V and J ends lost 1 base and 0 bases, in that order; junction bases with no gene match: 3. CDR1 SGHVS and CDR2 FNYEAQ come from the germline V gene. The CDR3 loop spans 15 amino acids. DNA for the CDR3: TGTGCCAGCAGCTTAGTCGGCGGGAGCTCCTACGAGCAGTACTTC. It is translated as CASSLVGGSSYEQYF.

The chain joins TRBV30 to TRBJ2-7, with TRBD1 matching over 9 bases. The J segment lost 3 bases and the V segment lost 0 bases, leaving 9 bases of the junction unmatched. CDR3 length: 16 amino acids. Germline V gene data show CDR1 as GTSNPN and CDR2 as SVGIG (reference sequence). CDR3 DNA: TGTGCCTGGAGTGTTCGTCGACAGGGGGGTTTCTACGAGCAGTACTTC. Protein product: CAWSVRRQGGFYEQYF.

The CDR3 here is CAISESTLSRSEKLFF. As DNA, the CDR3 is TGTGCCATCAGTGAGTCGACTCTCAGTCGCTCTGAAAAACTGTTTTTT. The V and J genes are TRBV10-3 and TRBJ1-4; D call uncertain. Trimming removed 0 bases at V and 7 bases at J, with 15 bases between. Germline loops: CDR1 ENHRY, CDR2 SYGVKD. This CDR3 contains 16 residues.

The V call is TRBV27, the J call TRBJ2-7; TRBD2 matches at 9 bases. The germline CDR1 and CDR2 sequences are MNHEY and SMNVEV (reference sequence). Unmatched junction bases numbered 10, after V lost 2 bases and J lost 2 bases. This CDR3 is built from 17 residues. The DNA for the CDR3 is TGTGCCAGCAGTTTAAAGGTGGGGCTAGCGGGGACCTACGAGCAGTACTTC. Its protein is CASSLKVGLAGTYEQYF.

The V and J genes are TRBV10-3 and TRBJ1-2; TRBD1 matches 8 bases. The V segment lost 3 bases and the J segment 0 bases; nucleotides outside the gene matches: 3. Germline V gene lookup returns CDR1 ENHRY and CDR2 SYGVKD. The CDR3 contains 15 residues. The CDR3 bases are TGTGCCATCAGTGATGGACAGGGCGCTAACTATGGCTACACCTTC. This gives the protein CAISDGQGANYGYTF.

The CDR3 region has the DNA TGCGCCAGCAGCTTAAAGATGCGGCCCAGCACAGATACGCAGTATTTT. Protein product: CASSLKMRPSTDTQYF. The rearrangement uses TRBV5-1 and TRBJ2-3; D is unclear. The CDR3 has 16 residues. Germline CDR1 is SGHRS and CDR2 is YFSETQ. Trimming removed 2 bases from V and 0 bases from J, with 13 bases in between.

For the CDR3, the DNA is TGTGCCAGCAGTTACACCCGGACAGCGAACACTGAAGCTTTCTTT. Its protein is CASSYTRTANTEAFF. This chain links TRBV6-5 with TRBJ1-1, with D possibly being TRBD1 (6 bases). Deletions cut 2 bases from V and 1 base from J, with 11 bases between. The CDR3 is made up of 15 amino acids. CDR1 and CDR2 (germline): MNHEY, SVGAGI.

The rearrangement links TRBV27 to TRBJ2-1; possible D gene TRBD2, 6 bases. This CDR3 comprises 12 residues. Germline CDR1 and CDR2: MNHEY and SMNVEV (reference sequence). Trimming took off 7 bases at V and 8 bases at J, with 12 bases between the two ends. The CDR3 DNA is TGTGCCAGCACGGGCGGGGCCCATGAGCAGTTCTTC. Translating gives CASTGGAHEQFF.